The next 28 T cell receptor beta chains were all read from a single sample in a study of T cells in Graves' hyperthyroidism and ophthalmopathy (dated by TCRdb to the late 2010s). Libraries were prepared through multiplex PCR. Sequencing took place on an Illumina HiSeq 2000. The TCR beta CDR3 regions were amplified from the RNA transcripts. A first-round RT-PCR of the TCR CDR3 used the HTBI primer set with the Qiagen OneStep RT-PCR kit. TCRdb reprocessing: public reads trimmed at Q25 with fastp, clones called with MiXCR, in-frame beta chains kept. Merged by CDR3 protein, the rows form single entries marked with the most common genes and DNA. The sample yields 500,000 or so distinct CDR3 sequences; under 20% were counted once. In total, the top ten clones hold approximately 16% of the sample. The sample consisted of blood. All receptors come from a woman under 30 with Graves' ophthalmopathy.

The chain couples TRBV5-4 to TRBJ2-1; tentatively, D is TRBD2 (5 bases). This CDR3 has 17 amino acids. Trimming took 0 bases from V and 2 from J, leaving 15 bases between them. CDR1 SGHNT and CDR2 YYREEE come from the germline V gene (reference sequence). CDR3 coding DNA: TGTGCCAGCAGCTTGGACGGCAATTGGGGAGCCTACAATGAGCAGTTCTTC. As protein: CASSLDGNWGAYNEQFF.

The chain recombines TRBV19 with TRBJ2-7; D perhaps matches TRBD2 (5 bases). Trimming stripped 1 base from V and 3 bases from J, with 16 bases between. Per the germline V gene, CDR1 is LNHDA and CDR2 is SQIVND (reference sequence). The CDR3 consists of 16 residues. The CDR3 coding sequence is TGTGCCAGTAGTATAGGATCCTCTAGCTTCTACTACGAGCAGTACTTC. As protein: CASSIGSSSFYYEQYF.

Many counts were recorded for this clonotype. The rearrangement joins TRBV6-1 to TRBJ1-5; 8 positions agree with TRBD1. Germline V gives CDR1 MNHNS, CDR2 SASEGT. The CDR3 length is 16 residues. V shed 8 bases, J shed 7 bases, and the junction held 16 bases outside the gene matches. The CDR3 region is CASVPGQAVRDQPQHF. The CDR3, as DNA: TGTGCCAGCGTCCCGGGACAGGCTGTCCGCGACCAGCCCCAGCATTTT.

The chain uses TRBV5-1 and TRBJ1-5; D is uncertain. Germline loops: CDR1 SGHRS, CDR2 YFSETQ. Trimming pared 0 bases from V and 6 bases from J, leaving 7 bases between. The CDR3 sequence is 13 residues long. In nucleotides, the CDR3 is TGCGCCAGCAGCTTGGACTTGAGTCAGCCCCAGCATTTT. It translates to CASSLDLSQPQHF. Complete variable domain (other parts from reference TRBV5-1 and TRBJ1-5): KAGVTQTPRYLIKTRGQQVTLSCSPISGHRSVSWYQQTPGQGLQFLFEYFSETQRNKGNFPGRFSGRQFSNSRSEMNVSTLELGDSALYLCASSLDLSQPQHFGDGTRLSIL.

This clonotype has at least ten counts. V usage is TRBV2 and J usage is TRBJ2-3; 7 bases map to TRBD2. V was pared by 0 bases and J by 0 bases, with 3 bases of the junction left unmatched. Germline values: CDR1 SNHLY, CDR2 FYNNEI. CDR3 size: 16 residues. The CDR3 sequence is CASSEAVSGSTDTQYF. DNA for the CDR3: TGTGCCAGCAGTGAAGCGGTTAGCGGGAGCACAGATACGCAGTATTTT.

The chain recombines TRBV3-1 with TRBJ2-7; possible D gene TRBD1, 5 bases. V gave up 4 bases and J gave up 2 bases, with 15 bases separating them. This CDR3 is built from 15 residues. Germline CDR1 LGHDT, CDR2 YNNKEL (reference sequence). The CDR3 DNA follows: TGTGCCAGCAGCCCCTGGGTGGGGCAGACCTACGAGCAGTACTTC. Translation: CASSPWVGQTYEQYF.

This sequence joins TRBV5-6 and TRBJ1-1, with 8 bases fitting TRBD1. V dropped 4 bases and J dropped 3; count of bases not matched to a gene: 5. Per germline, CDR1 SGHDT and CDR2 YYEEEE. The CDR3 extends over 14 amino acids. CDR3 DNA sequence: TGTGCCAGCAGCCCCGTGACAGGGGACACTGAAGCTTTCTTT. Protein product: CASSPVTGDTEAFF.

This clonotype has ten or more counts. The V call is TRBV15, the J call TRBJ2-1, with 8 bases identical to TRBD1. Per the germline V gene, CDR1 is LNHNV and CDR2 is YYDKDF (reference sequence). CDR3 size: 17 residues. The V gene end was trimmed by 0 bases and the J gene end by 2 bases; junction bases not matched to a gene: 6. CDR3 sequence: CATSRDRQGLAYNEQFF. CDR3 DNA sequence: TGTGCCACCAGCAGAGACCGACAGGGGCTAGCCTACAATGAGCAGTTCTTC.

This clonotype was recorded many times. CDR3 in amino acids: CASSLRNNRADTQYF. For the CDR3, the DNA is TGTGCCAGCAGTTTAAGGAATAACCGCGCAGATACGCAGTATTTT. The V gene is TRBV12-3 or TRBV12-4, the J gene TRBJ2-3; D is undetermined. V was shortened by 2 bases and J by 4 bases, with 13 bases between the two germline ends. This CDR3 contains 15 residues.

This clonotype turned up a few times. The gene calls are TRBV28 and TRBJ2-7, with D hard to call. Germline assignment: CDR1 MDHEN and CDR2 SYDVKM. V gave up 3 bases and J gave up 1 base, with 10 bases separating them. CDR3 length: 14 amino acids. This CDR3 is CASSFYDQSYEQYF. CDR3 DNA: TGTGCCAGCAGTTTTTATGACCAGTCCTACGAGCAGTACTTC.

Many counts were recorded for this clonotype. The V call is TRBV27, the J call TRBJ2-5; 9 bases are a match to TRBD2. Germline lookup yields CDR1 MNHEY and CDR2 SMNVEV (reference sequence). Germline trimming cut 2 bases from V and 1 base from J; bases unmatched to any gene: 2. The CDR3 is 15 amino acids. The CDR3 DNA sequence: TGTGCCAGCAGTTTAGCGGGAGGGGGCCAAGAGACCCAGTACTTC. Residues: CASSLAGGGQETQYF.

This clonotype has ten or more counts. CDR3 in DNA: TGTGCCATCAGTGAGTTTGGCAGGGGTACAGATACGCAGTATTTT. It specifies CAISEFGRGTDTQYF. The chain uses TRBV10-3 and TRBJ2-3; D possibly corresponds to TRBD1 (6 bases). Trimming removed 1 base from V and 3 bases from J, with 11 bases in between. The CDR3 is made up of 15 amino acids. Germline assignment: CDR1 ENHRY and CDR2 SYGVKD.

V is TRBV12-3 or TRBV12-4 and J is TRBJ2-2; D remains unclear. V was clipped by 2 bases and J by 5 bases, with 9 bases between them. CDR3 length: 14 amino acids. The CDR3, as DNA: TGTGCCAGCAGTTTAAAGGGCAGGACCGGGGAGCTGTTTTTT. It translates to CASSLKGRTGELFF.

Ten or more counts support this clonotype. The J gene is TRBJ2-7, the V gene TRBV7-9; a weak D match, TRBD1 (5 bases). Per the germline V gene, CDR1 is SEHNR and CDR2 is FQNEAQ (reference sequence). The CDR3 is 13 amino acids. Trimming stripped 5 bases from V and 3 bases from J, with 11 bases between. The DNA for the CDR3 is TGTGCCAGCAGCAGGGCAGGGCACTACGAGCAGTACTTC. Protein product: CASSRAGHYEQYF.

This clonotype occurred a few times. The rearrangement uses TRBV11-2 and TRBJ2-7; TRBD1 matches 9 bases. After removal of 2 bases from V and 7 bases from J, the junction contained 9 bases not matched to a gene. The germline V gene encodes CDR1 SGHAT and CDR2 FQNNGV. The CDR3 runs to 15 residues. CDR3 nucleotides: TGTGCCAGCAGCTTAAGGGGACAGGGAGGTGGGGAGCAGTACTTC. This encodes CASSLRGQGGGEQYF.

The chain links TRBV27 to TRBJ2-1, with a possible D match to TRBD2 (6 bases). Deletions cut 5 bases from V and 0 bases from J, with 23 bases between. The CDR3 covers 19 residues. CDR1 is MNHEY and CDR2 is SMNVEV in the germline V gene (reference sequence). CDR3 region: CASSPPGGNTPNSYNEQFF. In DNA form, the CDR3 reads TGTGCCAGCAGTCCACCGGGCGGGAATACCCCTAACTCCTACAATGAGCAGTTCTTC.

The V call is TRBV5-1, the J call TRBJ1-2; no definite D call. The germline gives CDR1 SGHRS, CDR2 YFSETQ. V was shortened by 4 bases and J by 7 bases, with 14 bases between the two germline ends. This CDR3 comprises 13 residues. The CDR3 DNA reads as TGCGCCAGCAGCCCGGACCAAGTCGGTGGCTACACCTTC. Protein: CASSPDQVGGYTF. The full variable domain, with the rest looked up from reference TRBV5-1 and TRBJ1-2, is KAGVTQTPRYLIKTRGQQVTLSCSPISGHRSVSWYQQTPGQGLQFLFEYFSETQRNKGNFPGRFSGRQFSNSRSEMNVSTLELGDSALYLCASSPDQVGGYTFGSGTRLTVV.

This clonotype appeared once. At one end the junction does not follow the germline gene, possibly because of a read error. The genes are TRBV7-2 and TRBJ2-1, with TRBD2 matching over 8 bases. The CDR3 consists of 18 residues. Germline CDR1 and CDR2: SGHTA and FQGNSA. CDR3 sequence: CASSQAHSGTRIYNEQFF. CDR3 sequence (DNA): TGCGCCAGCAGCCAAGCGCACAGCGGGACTAGGATTTACAATGAGCAGTTCTTC.

This clonotype was recorded at least ten times. V usage is TRBV6-2 or TRBV6-3 and J usage is TRBJ2-3, with 9 bases aligning to TRBD2. With V trimmed by 4 bases and J by 2 bases, 13 bases remained unmatched. Germline CDR1 is MNHEY and CDR2 is SVGEGT. The CDR3 covers 18 residues. The CDR3 DNA reads TGTGCCAGCAGTTTGGGGCCTGGGATAGCGGGAGTCACAGATACGCAGTATTTT. This encodes CASSLGPGIAGVTDTQYF.

This rearrangement joins TRBV6-2 or TRBV6-3 to TRBJ1-2; D is perhaps TRBD1 (5 bases). Germline V CDR1 and CDR2: MNHEY, SVGEGT. The CDR3 spans 12 residues. Trimming removed 7 bases from V and 4 bases from J, with 10 bases in between. CDR3 region: CASNGDSYGYTF. In DNA, the CDR3 is TGTGCCAGCAACGGTGACAGCTATGGCTACACCTTC.

Ten or more counts support this clonotype. This chain uses TRBV28 with TRBJ2-3; 10 positions match TRBD2. V lost 2 bases to trimming and J lost 6 bases; unmatched junction nucleotides: 8. Germline values: CDR1 MDHEN, CDR2 SYDVKM. This CDR3 contains 16 residues. The CDR3 DNA is TGTGCCAGCAGTTTAGGTAGCGGGGGGCCATCGGATACGCAGTATTTT. Residues: CASSLGSGGPSDTQYF.

This clonotype has ten or more counts. The chain joins TRBV12-3 or TRBV12-4 to TRBJ1-2, with 7 bases that match TRBD1. The CDR3 extends over 14 amino acids. The junction had 4 bases not matched to a gene; V was cut back by 4 bases and J by 2 bases. Here the CDR3 reads CASSYGDRNYGYTF. The CDR3 region has the DNA TGTGCCAGCAGTTACGGGGACAGAAACTATGGCTACACCTTC.

This clonotype has at least ten counts. This sequence joins TRBV27 and TRBJ1-1; TRBD1 aligns across 8 bases. The CDR3 is made up of 16 amino acids. In germline, CDR1 is MNHEY, CDR2 SMNVEV (reference sequence). Trimming at V came to 1 base and at J to 1 base, leaving 5 bases not matched to a gene. The CDR3 DNA reads TGTGCCAGCAGTTTATTAGGACAGGGCTCGAACACTGAAGCTTTCTTT. Protein: CASSLLGQGSNTEAFF.

This clonotype was detected ten times or more. The chain recombines TRBV6-2 or TRBV6-3 with TRBJ2-7; D remains ambiguous. The germline V gene encodes CDR1 MNHEY and CDR2 SVGEGT. V was cut by 6 bases and J by 0 bases, with 9 bases left in between. The CDR3 covers 13 residues. The CDR3 DNA reads as TGTGCCAGCAGCCCACACCCCTCCTACGAGCAGTACTTC. It encodes CASSPHPSYEQYF.

This clonotype came up a few times. J is TRBJ2-7 and V is TRBV7-2, with 8 nucleotides matching TRBD1. V lost 5 bases, J lost 0 bases, and 9 bases stayed unmatched. This CDR3 is 16 amino acids long. Germline-derived CDR1 and CDR2 are SGHTA and FQGNSA. DNA for the CDR3: TGTGCCAGCAGCCTGAGACAGGGGCTCATCTCCTACGAGCAGTACTTC. Its protein is CASSLRQGLISYEQYF.

This clonotype was seen many times. The chain employs TRBV6-1 and TRBJ2-5; D remains unclear. The germline V and J ends were trimmed by 8 bases and 5 bases, with 12 bases remaining between them. The CDR3 is 12 amino acids. Germline values: CDR1 MNHNS, CDR2 SASEGT. CDR3: CASRLMGETQYF. CDR3 coding DNA: TGTGCCAGCCGCCTTATGGGGGAGACCCAGTACTTC.

This clonotype was seen many times. V and J are TRBV24-1 and TRBJ2-6; 9 bases fit TRBD1. Unmatched junction bases numbered 8, after V lost 4 bases and J lost 8 bases. This CDR3 is 16 amino acids long. CDR1 is KGHDR, CDR2 SFDVKD, per germline. This CDR3 reads CATSEGTGIGSNVLTF. For the CDR3, the DNA is TGTGCCACCAGTGAGGGGACAGGGATAGGGTCCAACGTCCTGACTTTC.

This clonotype was seen ten or more times. The chain is built from TRBV18 and TRBJ1-1; D gene uncertain. With 2 bases removed from V and 4 bases from J, the gap between germline ends came to 8 bases. The CDR3 is 13 residues long. Per the germline V gene, CDR1 is KGHSH and CDR2 is LQKENI. This chain's CDR3 is CASSPKGGTEAFF. As DNA, the CDR3 is TGTGCCAGCTCACCAAAGGGAGGCACTGAAGCTTTCTTT.